Each of the 27 T cell receptor beta chains below was sequenced from the same sample in a study of T cells in women clearing cervical HPV infection. Data came from immunoSEQ multiplex PCR; TCRdb stores just in-frame clones and leaves some out. The listing records tens of thousands of clones. The sequencing input was blood buffy coat. These receptors originate from a woman between 18 and 75 years old with a cervical HPV16 infection that either progressed to CIN3+ or cleared (not recorded which).

About this clone itself: The read ends 3 residues early relative to the CDR3; the germline J gene fills the gap. V gene TRBV7-3 combines with J gene TRBJ2-3; tentative D call: TRBD1 (6 bases). This CDR3 contains 15 residues. Looked up from germline, CDR1 is SGHTA and CDR2 is FQGTGA. V was cut by 2 bases and J by 2 bases, with 11 bases left in between. The CDR3 loop reads CASSLGGRITDTQYF. The part of the CDR3 DNA that was read is TGTGCCAGCAGCTTAGGGGGCAGAATCACAGATACG.

On this clone itself: With the read ending 3 residues before the CDR3 end, the germline J gene is used to fill in that end. This chain uses TRBV6-4 with TRBJ1-2; D is possibly TRBD1 (6 bases). The germline gives CDR1 MRHNA, CDR2 SNTAGT. CDR3 size: 15 residues. CDR3 sequence: CASSASGGAGNDYTF. The part of the CDR3 DNA that was read is TGTGCCAGCAGCGCTAGCGGGGGGGCTGGAAATGAC.

About this clone itself: The CDR3 extends 3 residues past the end of the read, so its final part is completed from the germline J gene. The chain employs TRBV6-2 or TRBV6-3 and TRBJ2-7; 10 bases match TRBD1. This CDR3 contains 17 residues. The V gene's germline CDR1 is MNHEY and CDR2 SVGEGT. The V segment lost 5 bases and the J segment 1 base; nucleotides outside the gene matches: 11. The covered CDR3 bases are TGTGCCAGCAGTCACAGAATCGGGGACAGGGGTTCCTACGAG. Translation: CASSHRIGDRGSYE. The entire CDR3 reads CASSHRIGDRGSYEQYF.

A note on this clone: From the germline J gene comes the end of the CDR3, since the read stops 3 residues before it. The chain is built from TRBV30 and TRBJ2-1; TRBD2 aligns across 10 bases. The CDR3 length is 13 residues. Unmatched junction bases numbered 6, after V lost 5 bases and J lost 8 bases. Germline V gives CDR1 GTSNPN, CDR2 SVGIG (reference sequence). Partial CDR3 DNA: TGTGCCTGGGCTAGCGGGAGTGGGTATGAG. Translated: CAWASGSGYE. The full CDR3 sequence reads CAWASGSGYEQFF.

Details on this clone: The CDR3 extends 3 residues past the end of the read, so its final part is completed from the germline J gene. The V and J genes are TRBV11-3 and TRBJ2-3, with D possibly being TRBD2 (7 bases). The V gene's germline CDR1 is SGHNT and CDR2 YENEEA. This CDR3 is 14 amino acids long. This CDR3 reads CASSLGRGQETQYF. The CDR3 bases that were read are TGTGCCAGCAGCTTAGGGCGGGGGCAAGAGACG.

About this clone itself: The read terminates 3 residues before the CDR3 end, so the remaining end is supplied by the germline J gene. This chain links TRBV16 with TRBJ1-1; D perhaps matches TRBD1 (5 bases). This CDR3 comprises 13 residues. The germline gives CDR1 KGHSY, CDR2 FQNENV. CDR3 bases read: TGTGCCAGCTTCCTTCGGACACTGGACGAA. Translated: CASFLRTLDE. The whole CDR3 reads CASFLRTLDEAFF.

As to this clone: The read terminates 3 residues before the CDR3 end, so the remaining end is supplied by the germline J gene. The chain recombines TRBV5-6 with TRBJ2-2; TRBD2 matches at 11 bases. Germline V gene lookup returns CDR1 SGHDT and CDR2 YYEEEE. The CDR3 runs 15 residues. V gave up 4 bases and J gave up 7 bases; unmatched junction bases: 6. Incomplete CDR3 DNA: TGTGCCAGCAGCATAGCGGGGGGGCCGGGCGGGGAG. Translated, it gives CASSIAGGPGGE. The full CDR3 reads CASSIAGGPGGELFF.

Points on this clone: The read gets to within 3 residues of the CDR3 end, and the germline J gene fills in the rest. V gene TRBV5-1 combines with J gene TRBJ2-3; D gene unclear. The germline V gene encodes CDR1 SGHRS and CDR2 YFSETQ. CDR3 size: 15 residues. V was trimmed by 0 bases and J by 0 bases, leaving 8 bases between them. The CDR3: CASSLEAPSTDTQYF. The CDR3 DNA, read in part, is TGCGCCAGCAGCTTGGAGGCTCCTAGCACAGATACG.

The DNA read from the CDR3 is TGTGCCAGCAGCTCGTATTATGAGACC. The encoded protein is CASSSYYET. The full CDR3 is CASSSYYETQYF. The genes are TRBV7-6 and TRBJ2-5; unclear D gene. Read sequence stops 3 residues before the CDR3 end, and the germline J gene provides the missing end. The CDR3 spans 12 residues. Trimming took 4 bases from V and 5 from J, leaving 8 bases between them. Germline CDR1 and CDR2: SGHVS and FNYEAQ.

As to this clone: The sequenced fragment ends 3 residues before the CDR3 boundary, so the rest is inferred from the germline J gene. The V and J genes are TRBV23-1 and TRBJ2-7; the match to TRBD1 covers 8 bases. TRBV23-1 is identified as an open reading frame with a role that is uncertain. With 0 bases clipped from V and 5 bases from J, the junction kept 18 bases outside the gene matches. The CDR3 has 19 amino acids. The CDR3 sequence is CASSQSKFLGCRGPHEQYF. The CDR3 DNA, read in part, is TGCGCCAGCAGTCAATCGAAGTTTTTAGGGTGCAGGGGGCCCCACGAG.

Concerning this clone itself: Coverage ceases 3 residues before the CDR3 finishes, and the germline J gene fills in the end. The chain uses TRBV5-1 and TRBJ2-3; D unclear. Germline CDR1 SGHRS, CDR2 YFSETQ. The CDR3 spans 13 residues. Trimming removed 8 bases from V and 2 bases from J, with 12 bases in between. CDR3: CARWARNTDTQYF. Incomplete CDR3 DNA: TGCGCCAGGTGGGCTCGAAACACAGATACG.

The sequenced part of the CDR3 DNA is TGCGCCAGCAGTGATCCTAGCTCTAGCACAGATACG. This sequence encodes CASSDPSSSTDT. The entire CDR3 protein is CASSDPSSSTDTQYF. The V gene is TRBV10-1, the J gene TRBJ2-3; tentatively, D is TRBD2 (5 bases). Read data end 3 residues before the CDR3 end; the end is taken from the germline J gene. This CDR3 is 15 amino acids long. Between the trimmed V and J ends, which lost 3 bases and 0 bases, there was a span of 10 bases. Per germline, CDR1 WNHNN and CDR2 SYGVQD (reference sequence).

Remarks on this clone: The read falls 3 residues short of the CDR3 end, and the missing part is taken from the germline J gene. The J gene is TRBJ2-1, the V gene TRBV30, with 14 bases that match TRBD2. J gave up 8 bases and V 3 bases, and 6 bases lay outside the gene matches. The CDR3 has 15 residues. CDR1 GTSNPN and CDR2 SVGIG come from the germline V gene (reference sequence). The CDR3 protein is CAWRGLAGVNHEQFF. CDR3 DNA (partial): TGTGCCTGGAGGGGACTAGCGGGAGTTAACCATGAG.

As concerns this clone: Read data end 3 residues before the CDR3 end; the end is taken from the germline J gene. The rearrangement links TRBV7-2 to TRBJ2-1; no definite D call. V lost 5 bases, J lost 5 bases, and 13 bases lay in between. Germline CDR1 is SGHTA and CDR2 is FQGNSA. The CDR3 is 14 amino acids. The CDR3 here is CASSVQPSNNEQFF. CDR3 DNA, as far as it was read: TGTGCCAGCAGCGTACAACCATCAAACAATGAG.

In regard to this clone: The read ends 3 residues before the CDR3 terminus; that terminus is restored from the germline J gene. The same CDR3 is also encoded by other DNA sequences in this sample. V gene TRBV4-1 combines with J gene TRBJ1-3, with D possibly matching TRBD1 (5 bases). The V and J ends lost 1 base and 3 bases respectively, with 7 bases between them. Germline lookup yields CDR1 MGHRA and CDR2 YSYEKL. This CDR3 region has 14 residues. This CDR3 reads CASSQAGNGNTIYF. The covered CDR3 bases are TGCGCCAGCAGCCAAGCAGGGAATGGAAACACC.

With respect to this clone: The read is 3 residues too short to cover the CDR3 end, so that end is filled in from the germline J gene. The V call is TRBV19, the J call TRBJ2-7, with D perhaps TRBD1 (5 bases). Per germline, CDR1 LNHDA and CDR2 SQIVND (reference sequence). Trimming removed 3 bases from V and 2 bases from J, with 11 bases in between. The CDR3 has 14 amino acids. CDR3 bases read: TGTGCCAGTAGTATTCCAGGGATGACCTACGAG. It specifies CASSIPGMTYE. In full, the CDR3 reads CASSIPGMTYEQYF.

In regard to this clone: The CDR3 is cut off 3 residues early in the read; its end comes from the germline J gene. V is TRBV5-1 and J is TRBJ2-1, with TRBD2 matching over 9 bases. The J segment lost 6 bases and the V segment lost 4 bases, leaving 2 bases of the junction unmatched. Germline assignment: CDR1 SGHRS and CDR2 YFSETQ. CDR3 length: 13 amino acids. The covered CDR3 bases are TGCGCCAGCAGCACAGCGGGAGGCAATGAG. The encoded protein is CASSTAGGNE. The CDR3 in full is CASSTAGGNEQFF.

Concerning this clone itself: The read stops 3 residues short of the end of the CDR3; the missing end is completed from the germline J gene. This rearrangement joins TRBV7-8 to TRBJ2-7, with D maybe TRBD2 (6 bases). Deletions cut 5 bases from V and 3 bases from J, with 14 bases between. Germline CDR1 SGHVS, CDR2 FQNEAQ. CDR3 size: 14 residues. The CDR3 here is CASSLRDSYYEQYF. CDR3 bases read: TGTGCCAGCAGCCTCCGGGACTCGTACTACGAG.

A remark on this clone: The CDR3 is cut off 3 residues early in the read; its end comes from the germline J gene. V gene TRBV5-1 combines with J gene TRBJ2-7; possibly TRBD2 for D (5 bases). This CDR3 contains 15 residues. V lost 2 bases and J lost 1, with 13 bases in between. The germline V gene has CDR1 SGHRS and CDR2 YFSETQ. The covered CDR3 bases are TGCGCCAGCAGCTTTCGGGGAGAAAGATCCTACGAG. Translated: CASSFRGERSYE. The entire CDR3 sequence reads CASSFRGERSYEQYF. The full variable domain, with the rest looked up from reference TRBV5-1 and TRBJ2-7, is KAGVTQTPRYLIKTRGQQVTLSCSPISGHRSVSWYQQTPGQGLQFLFEYFSETQRNKGNFPGRFSGRQFSNSRSEMNVSTLELGDSALYLCASSFRGERSYEQYFGPGTRLTVT.

Comments on this clone: The CDR3 end is not reached by the read, which stops 3 residues before it; the germline J gene fills it in. This chain connects TRBV7-3 to TRBJ1-5; TRBD1 might be the D (6 bases). This CDR3 is 14 amino acids long. V lost 4 bases, J lost 8 bases, and 15 bases lay in between. CDR1 and CDR2 from the germline V gene are SGHTA and FQGTGA. CDR3 DNA (partial): TGTGCCAGCAGCTCAGGGGCTATCCCAGAGCCC. It translates to CASSSGAIPEP. The whole CDR3 reads CASSSGAIPEPQHF.

Worth noting for this clone: The read ends 3 residues before the CDR3 terminus; that terminus is restored from the germline J gene. The chain joins TRBV2 to TRBJ1-4; TRBD1 aligns across 8 bases. Germline CDR1 reads SNHLY; CDR2 reads FYNNEI. V lost 6 bases, J lost 6 bases, and 15 bases stayed unmatched. The CDR3 spans 17 residues. Partial CDR3 DNA: TGTGCCAGCAGGGGGACCCCGGGACAGGAACAGTATGAAAAA. It yields the protein CASRGTPGQEQYEK. The complete CDR3 protein is CASRGTPGQEQYEKLFF.

Here the CDR3 reads CAWGFQGGTDTQYF. CDR3 DNA (partial): TGTGCCTGGGGCTTTCAGGGAGGCACAGATACG. The chain combines TRBV30 with TRBJ2-3; the D call may be TRBD1 or TRBD2 (5 bases each). The read comes to an end 3 residues before the CDR3 does, leaving the germline J gene to fill in the end. The CDR3 spans 14 residues. Germline-derived CDR1 and CDR2 are GTSNPN and SVGIG (reference sequence). The V and J ends lost 5 bases and 1 base respectively, with 13 bases between them.

Comments on this clone: Sequencing ends 3 residues short of the CDR3 end; the germline J gene provides the rest. The V and J genes are TRBV2 and TRBJ1-1, with D possibly matching TRBD1 (5 bases). The CDR3 is made up of 12 amino acids. The germline CDR1 and CDR2 sequences are SNHLY and FYNNEI. V lost 3 bases to trimming and J lost 6 bases, with 8 bases between them. CDR3 DNA (partial): TGTGCCAGCAGTGAGCTGACAGCTGAA. Translating gives CASSELTAE. The complete CDR3 sequence is CASSELTAEAFF.

A remark on this clone: The read finishes 3 residues shy of the CDR3 end, and the germline J gene is used to complete it. V gene TRBV19 combines with J gene TRBJ1-1, with 8 bases lining up with TRBD1. There are 16 residues in the CDR3. V shed 6 bases and J 4 bases; nucleotides not matched to a gene: 13. The V gene's germline CDR1 is LNHDA and CDR2 SQIVND (reference sequence). CDR3 loop: CASSQRQGIYSTEAFF. The covered CDR3 bases are TGTGCCAGTAGCCAAAGACAGGGGATATATTCCACTGAA.

Worth noting for this clone: The CDR3 goes on 3 residues after the read ends, and that part is filled in from the germline J gene. V and J are TRBV5-5 and TRBJ2-7, with D perhaps TRBD1 or TRBD2 (6 bases each). CDR1 and CDR2 (germline): SGHKS, YYEKEE (reference sequence). V was cut by 5 bases and J by 5 bases, with 20 bases left in between. CDR3 length: 15 amino acids. The CDR3 DNA, read in part, is TGTGCCAGCAGACGCGGGACACTGATGGAGAACGAG. Protein: CASRRGTLMENE. The entire CDR3 is CASRRGTLMENEQYF.

For this clone: The read finishes 3 residues shy of the CDR3 end, and the germline J gene is used to complete it. The rearrangement links TRBV7-2 to TRBJ2-7; 7 bases agree with TRBD1. The CDR3 length is 14 residues. CDR1 is SGHTA, CDR2 FQGNSA, per germline. The V gene end was trimmed by 5 bases and the J gene end by 0 bases; junction bases not matched to a gene: 4. The CDR3 DNA, read in part, is TGTGCCAGCAGCCGAGACAGGGCCTCCTACGAG. Translated, it gives CASSRDRASYE. The whole CDR3 sequence is CASSRDRASYEQYF.

About this clone: The read finishes 3 residues shy of the CDR3 end, and the germline J gene is used to complete it. The chain links TRBV2 to TRBJ2-1, with 7 bases aligning to TRBD2. Germline-derived CDR1 and CDR2 are SNHLY and FYNNEI. V was pared by 2 bases and J by 5 bases, with 6 bases of the junction left unmatched. The CDR3 runs to 15 residues. CDR3: CASSELPSGNNEQFF. CDR3 bases read: TGTGCCAGCAGTGAATTGCCTAGCGGAAACAATGAG.